A single sample gave rise to the 15 T cell receptor beta chains below, sequenced in a study of blood T cell repertoires in COVID-19. Generated by immunoSEQ multiplex PCR, the TCRdb table keeps only in-frame clones and is missing some. This sample has about 230,000 clones, with 75% to 90% found just once. Sequencing was performed on peripheral blood. All receptors derive from a woman between 70 and 85 years old with active or convalescent COVID-19.

The chain joins TRBV7-9 to TRBJ2-1, with TRBD1 matching over 10 bases. The CDR3 runs 18 residues. Germline CDR1 SEHNR, CDR2 FQNEAQ (reference sequence). Germline trimming cut 1 base from V and 4 bases from J; bases unmatched to any gene: 10. DNA for the CDR3: TGTGCCAGCAGCTTAGTTAGGGTGGGGACAGGGGCGTACAATGAGCAGTTCTTC. It is translated as CASSLVRVGTGAYNEQFF.

V and J are TRBV19 and TRBJ1-3; 7 nucleotides match TRBD1. The germline V gene encodes CDR1 LNHDA and CDR2 SQIVND (reference sequence). The CDR3 totals 15 residues. V gave up 4 bases and J gave up 3 bases; unmatched junction bases: 6. The CDR3 bases are TGTGCCAGTAGTAGAACCGGGACAGATGGAAACACCATATATTTT. It is translated as CASSRTGTDGNTIYF.

The rearrangement uses TRBV6-2 or TRBV6-3 and TRBJ2-1; D gene unclear. Trimming removed 6 bases from V and 10 bases from J, with 16 bases in between. Germline loops: CDR1 MNHEY, CDR2 SVGEGT. The CDR3 sequence is 13 residues long. CDR3 in DNA: TGTGCCAGCAGCGGAACTGGATTGAGGGAGCAGTTCTTC. It encodes CASSGTGLREQFF.

The V gene is TRBV14, the J gene TRBJ2-7; 8 bases align to TRBD1. CDR1 is SGHDN and CDR2 is FVKESK in the germline V gene. The CDR3 spans 16 residues. V was pared by 2 bases and J by 4 bases, with 10 bases of the junction left unmatched. CDR3 loop: CASSQSEGQGSYEQYF. The CDR3 DNA reads TGTGCCAGCAGCCAAAGTGAAGGACAGGGATCATACGAGCAGTACTTC.

This rearrangement joins TRBV28 to TRBJ2-6, with a tentative D call TRBD1 (7 bases). V was pared by 3 bases and J by 0 bases, with 12 bases between. The germline CDR1 and CDR2 sequences are MDHEN and SYDVKM. The CDR3 is made up of 17 amino acids. CDR3 sequence: CASSFQGEVSGANVLTF. Written as DNA, the CDR3 is TGTGCCAGCAGTTTTCAGGGGGAGGTCTCTGGGGCCAACGTCCTGACTTTC.

The rearrangement links TRBV3-1 (or the pseudogene TRBV3-2) to TRBJ1-6; 7 bases are shared with TRBD1. Trimming at V came to 4 bases and at J to 7 bases, leaving 7 bases not matched to a gene. CDR1 LGHDT and CDR2 YNNKEL come from the germline V gene (reference sequence). CDR3 length equals 15 residues. The CDR3 coding sequence is TGTGCCAGCAGCCCTTATACAGGGGCCAATTCACCCCTCCACTTT. This gives the protein CASSPYTGANSPLHF.

This chain joins TRBV30 and TRBJ2-1, with 7 nucleotides matching TRBD1. Losses at the gene ends were 2 bases for V and 6 bases for J; bases not matched to a gene: 1. The germline V gene encodes CDR1 GTSNPN and CDR2 SVGIG (reference sequence). This CDR3 spans 12 amino acids. The CDR3 DNA reads as TGTGCCTGGAGTACAGGGGTCAATGAGCAGTTCTTC. This encodes CAWSTGVNEQFF. Filled out from reference TRBV30 and TRBJ2-1, the complete variable domain reads SQTIHQWPATLVQPVGSPLSLECTVEGTSNPNLYWYRQAAGRGLQLLFYSVGIGQISSEVPQNLSASRPQDRQFILSSKKLLLSDSGFYLCAWSTGVNEQFFGPGTRLTVL.

This chain joins TRBV2 and TRBJ2-5; maybe TRBD2 (6 bases). CDR1 and CDR2 (germline): SNHLY, FYNNEI. V was shortened by 1 base and J by 5 bases, with 17 bases between the two germline ends. This CDR3 is 16 amino acids long. CDR3 sequence (DNA): TGTGCCAGCAGTGAAGGGCTAGCGACCCAAGGGGAGACCCAGTACTTC. Translated: CASSEGLATQGETQYF.

This chain connects TRBV6-5 to TRBJ2-7, with 9 bases aligning to TRBD1. Trimming removed 6 bases from V and 1 base from J; junction bases left unmatched: 1. CDR1 and CDR2 from the germline V gene are MNHEY and SVGAGI. The CDR3 has 13 residues. CDR3 amino acids: CASSGTGSYEQYF. CDR3 coding DNA: TGTGCCAGCAGCGGGACAGGGTCCTACGAGCAGTACTTC.

The rearrangement links TRBV4-2 to TRBJ2-1, with TRBD2 matching 11 bases. The CDR3 covers 16 residues. V gave up 0 bases and J gave up 7 bases; unmatched junction bases: 5. CDR1 and CDR2 (germline): LGHNA, YNFKEQ. CDR3 sequence: CASSQETSGMWNEQFF. The CDR3, as DNA: TGTGCCAGCAGCCAAGAGACTAGCGGGATGTGGAATGAGCAGTTCTTC.

The chain employs TRBV7-8 and TRBJ2-7; 10 bases map to TRBD1. Germline-derived CDR1 and CDR2 are SGHVS and FQNEAQ. With 0 bases clipped from V and 3 bases from J, the junction kept 8 bases outside the gene matches. This CDR3 is 17 amino acids long. The CDR3 DNA follows: TGTGCCAGCAGCTTAGCCCCCGGGACAGGGGTCGGCTACGAGCAGTACTTC. This translates into CASSLAPGTGVGYEQYF.

The V call is TRBV7-2, the J call TRBJ2-4; 8 nucleotides agree with TRBD2. Germline CDR1 and CDR2: SGHTA and FQGNSA. The CDR3 length is 13 residues. Losses at the gene ends were 6 bases for V and 12 bases for J; bases not matched to a gene: 10. The CDR3 DNA follows: TGTGCCAGCAGAAGTAGCGGGACTAGAGCTCAGTACTTC. Amino acid sequence: CASRSSGTRAQYF. Looking up the rest from reference TRBV7-2 and TRBJ2-4 gives the full variable domain: GAGVSQSPSNKVTEKGKDVELRCDPISGHTALYWYRQSLGQGLEFLIYFQGNSAPDKSGLPSDRFSAERTGGSVSTLTIQRTQQEDSAVYLCASRSSGTRAQYFGAGTRLSVL.

The rearrangement uses TRBV6-5 and TRBJ2-3; 7 bases match TRBD2. Germline values: CDR1 MNHEY, CDR2 SVGAGI. V was clipped by 10 bases and J by 1 base; unmatched bases: 5. The CDR3 runs to 13 residues. CDR3 DNA: TGTGCCACGAAGCGGGACGGCACAGATACGCAGTATTTT. Amino acids: CATKRDGTDTQYF.

In this sample, this clone turned up a few times. The CDR3, as DNA: TGCGCCAGCAGCGCGGGACAGAACTATGGCTACACCTTC. Its translation is CASSAGQNYGYTF. The genes are TRBV10-1 and TRBJ1-2; 7 bases agree with TRBD1. The germline CDR1 and CDR2 sequences are WNHNN and SYGVQD (reference sequence). The V gene end was trimmed by 6 bases and the J gene end by 2 bases; junction bases not matched to a gene: 3. This CDR3 is 13 amino acids long.

This chain connects TRBV13 to TRBJ2-5, with TRBD2 matching 14 bases. V was pared by 4 bases and J by 5 bases, with 6 bases of the junction left unmatched. The CDR3 runs 16 residues. Per the germline V gene, CDR1 is PRHDT and CDR2 is FYEKMQ (reference sequence). The CDR3 spells CASSSGLAGGWETQYF. The DNA of the CDR3 is TGTGCCAGCAGCTCCGGACTAGCGGGGGGCTGGGAGACCCAGTACTTC.